The 26 T cell receptor beta chains presented below share a single source sample, sequenced in a study of sequential checkpoint blockade in melanoma. Described treatment: randomized to nivolumab then ipilimumab (arm A) or the reverse (arm B). Generated by immunoSEQ multiplex PCR, the TCRdb table keeps only in-frame clones and is missing some. The top ten hold roughly 11% of the sample, which has 20,000 to 25,000 clones, roughly 78% seen once. The source material was CD8+ T cells sorted from blood (inferred from file names), sampled from a patient given nivolumab and ipilimumab in sequence. All receptors come from a human donor with melanoma.

The V gene is TRBV27, the J gene TRBJ1-1, with 9 nucleotides matching TRBD1. Trimming at V came to 5 bases and at J to 5 bases, leaving 9 bases not matched to a gene. CDR3 length: 15 residues. The germline CDR1 and CDR2 sequences are MNHEY and SMNVEV (reference sequence). CDR3 amino acids: CASSRPGQGDTEAFF. The CDR3 DNA reads as TGTGCCAGCAGTAGACCGGGACAGGGAGATACTGAAGCTTTCTTT.

The chain combines TRBV7-9 with TRBJ1-2, with 11 bases identical to TRBD1. Per germline, CDR1 SEHNR and CDR2 FQNEAQ (reference sequence). Trimming cost V 0 bases and J 5 bases; bases outside gene matches: 5. The length of the CDR3 is 16 residues. The CDR3 DNA reads as TGTGCCAGCAGCTTAGCCGGGACAGGGGGAGGTTATGGCTACACCTTC. It translates to CASSLAGTGGGYGYTF.

J is TRBJ1-2 and V is TRBV19; TRBD1 agrees at 7 bases. There are 12 residues in the CDR3. V was clipped by 7 bases and J by 4 bases; unmatched bases: 3. Germline values: CDR1 LNHDA, CDR2 SQIVND (reference sequence). The CDR3 sequence: CASTRDSYGYTF. The CDR3 DNA is TGTGCCAGTACGAGGGACAGCTATGGCTACACCTTC.

This clone was seen only once. The chain uses TRBV6-4 and TRBJ2-3; D perhaps matches TRBD2 (5 bases). Germline loops: CDR1 MRHNA, CDR2 SNTAGT. There are 13 residues in the CDR3. V was cut by 4 bases and J by 8 bases, with 13 bases left in between. CDR3 amino acids: CASSVGGGGTQYF. The DNA of the CDR3 is TGTGCCAGCAGTGTGGGCGGAGGAGGTACGCAGTATTTT.

This clone was seen only once. This chain joins TRBV5-1 and TRBJ2-3; 11 bases line up with TRBD1. The CDR3 is 14 amino acids. Germline values: CDR1 SGHRS, CDR2 YFSETQ. Germline trimming cut 4 bases from V and 6 bases from J; bases unmatched to any gene: 4. CDR3 bases: TGCGCCAGCAGCAGGGGACAGGGGGGGGATACGCAGTATTTT. Amino acids: CASSRGQGGDTQYF. Complete variable domain (other parts from reference TRBV5-1 and TRBJ2-3): KAGVTQTPRYLIKTRGQQVTLSCSPISGHRSVSWYQQTPGQGLQFLFEYFSETQRNKGNFPGRFSGRQFSNSRSEMNVSTLELGDSALYLCASSRGQGGDTQYFGPGTRLTVL.

This chain connects TRBV9 to TRBJ2-6; D possibly corresponds to TRBD1 (5 bases). V gave up 4 bases and J gave up 1 base, with 15 bases separating them. This CDR3 has 17 residues. Germline V gene data show CDR1 as SGDLS and CDR2 as YYNGEE. The CDR3 DNA sequence: TGTGCCAGCAGCACCTCAGGGTTGGGGTCTGGGGCCAACGTCCTGACTTTC. Its protein is CASSTSGLGSGANVLTF.

The rearrangement links TRBV10-3 to TRBJ2-1; 11 nucleotides align to TRBD2. With V trimmed by 6 bases and J by 7 bases, 8 bases remained unmatched. This CDR3 region has 15 residues. Germline lookup yields CDR1 ENHRY and CDR2 SYGVKD. CDR3 in amino acids: CAISLAGGAGNEQFF. The CDR3 coding sequence is TGTGCCATCAGCTTAGCGGGAGGGGCTGGGAATGAGCAGTTCTTC.

V and J are TRBV6-5 and TRBJ2-7; TRBD2 aligns across 7 bases. Germline CDR1 MNHEY, CDR2 SVGAGI. V was pared by 2 bases and J by 0 bases, with 4 bases of the junction left unmatched. The CDR3 runs 15 residues. The CDR3 region has the DNA TGTGCCAGCAGTTACGAGCGGGGAAGCTCCTACGAGCAGTACTTC. It specifies CASSYERGSSYEQYF.

A single count supports this clone. The J gene is TRBJ1-3, the V gene TRBV7-2; tentative D call: TRBD1 (5 bases). Germline V lookup: CDR1 SGHTA, CDR2 FQGNSA. Trimming left V 6 bases short and J 4 bases short, with 19 bases between. The CDR3 contains 16 residues. The CDR3 nucleotides read TGTGCCAGCAGTTCCGACAGCCGGACCCGAGGAAACACCATATATTTT. Encoded protein: CASSSDSRTRGNTIYF.

The chain has TRBV7-2 and TRBJ2-7; D not certain. Germline loops: CDR1 SGHTA, CDR2 FQGNSA. Trimming stripped 0 bases from V and 2 bases from J, with 5 bases between. CDR3 size: 13 residues. The CDR3 loop reads CASSLAPTYEQYF. CDR3 DNA sequence: TGTGCCAGCAGCTTAGCACCTACCTACGAGCAGTACTTC. The full variable domain, with the rest looked up from reference TRBV7-2 and TRBJ2-7, is GAGVSQSPSNKVTEKGKDVELRCDPISGHTALYWYRQSLGQGLEFLIYFQGNSAPDKSGLPSDRFSAERTGGSVSTLTIQRTQQEDSAVYLCASSLAPTYEQYFGPGTRLTVT.

This clone was counted between two and nine times. The rearrangement links TRBV15 to TRBJ1-1; D is possibly TRBD1 (5 bases). The V end lost 0 bases, the J end lost 8 bases, and 10 bases lay between the germline ends. Per the germline V gene, CDR1 is LNHNV and CDR2 is YYDKDF (reference sequence). The CDR3 sequence is 13 residues long. CDR3 DNA sequence: TGTGCCACCAGCAGAGATCTGGGGCGCGAAGCTTTCTTT. Translation gives CATSRDLGREAFF.

The chain is built from TRBV30 and TRBJ1-2; 7 bases map to TRBD1. The CDR3 extends over 15 amino acids. Germline values: CDR1 GTSNPN, CDR2 SVGIG (reference sequence). Losses at the gene ends were 3 bases for V and 0 bases for J; bases not matched to a gene: 7. The CDR3 protein is CAWRPTGFANYGYTF. The CDR3 DNA follows: TGTGCCTGGAGGCCGACAGGGTTTGCTAACTATGGCTACACCTTC.

The chain combines TRBV27 with TRBJ2-7; TRBD1 aligns across 11 bases. The V segment lost 5 bases and the J segment 5 bases; nucleotides outside the gene matches: 5. Germline loops: CDR1 MNHEY, CDR2 SMNVEV (reference sequence). CDR3 length equals 14 residues. The CDR3 nucleotides read TGTGCCAGCAGTCCTTGGGACAGGGGGGACGAGCAGTACTTC. Translated, it gives CASSPWDRGDEQYF.

The CDR3 here is CASSSTSGSLYEQYF. The CDR3 region has the DNA TGTGCCAGCAGCTCGACTAGCGGGAGCCTCTACGAGCAGTACTTC. This rearrangement joins TRBV7-2 to TRBJ2-7; TRBD2 matches 12 bases. CDR3 size: 15 residues. With V trimmed by 4 bases and J by 3 bases, 4 bases remained unmatched. Germline loops: CDR1 SGHTA, CDR2 FQGNSA.

The CDR3 coding sequence is TGTGCCAGCAGCTTAACTGAACGGGGCGAGCAGTACTTC. This encodes CASSLTERGEQYF. The chain carries TRBV7-3 and TRBJ2-7; a possible D gene is TRBD2 (5 bases). The CDR3 totals 13 residues. CDR1 is SGHTA, CDR2 FQGTGA, per germline. Trimming stripped 0 bases from V and 6 bases from J, with 9 bases between.

As DNA, the CDR3 is TGTGCCAGCAGCCTACAGGGGACCCGCACAGATACGCAGTATTTT. It encodes CASSLQGTRTDTQYF. This chain links TRBV7-2 with TRBJ2-3; 7 nucleotides match TRBD1. The V and J ends lost 5 bases and 1 base, in that order; junction bases with no gene match: 6. CDR3 length equals 15 residues. Germline CDR1 and CDR2: SGHTA and FQGNSA.

The chain couples TRBV7-2 to TRBJ2-3; D may be TRBD1 (6 bases). CDR1 and CDR2 (germline): SGHTA, FQGNSA. The CDR3 runs to 14 residues. Deletions cut 0 bases from V and 5 bases from J, with 9 bases between. The CDR3: CASSLAARGDTQYF. The CDR3 DNA follows: TGTGCCAGCAGCTTAGCGGCCAGGGGAGATACGCAGTATTTT.

J is TRBJ2-1 and V is TRBV6-5; 7 bases are a match to TRBD1. There are 12 residues in the CDR3. Trimming cost V 7 bases and J 6 bases; bases outside gene matches: 3. Germline V gene lookup returns CDR1 MNHEY and CDR2 SVGAGI. For the CDR3, the DNA is TGTGCCAGCAAGCACAGGGGCAATGAGCAGTTCTTC. This encodes CASKHRGNEQFF.

This clone was observed a handful of times. The gene calls are TRBV13 and TRBJ2-3; TRBD2 agrees at 10 bases. V was clipped by 0 bases and J by 7 bases; unmatched bases: 22. The CDR3 is 21 residues long. Per germline, CDR1 PRHDT and CDR2 FYEKMQ (reference sequence). CDR3 region: CASSLGGLGPSGSYTRYTQYF. The DNA for the CDR3 is TGTGCCAGCAGCTTAGGTGGGCTGGGTCCTAGCGGGAGCTATACGAGGTATACGCAGTATTTT.

The chain recombines TRBV30 with TRBJ2-7, with 7 bases aligning to TRBD1. The CDR3 consists of 14 residues. Looked up from germline, CDR1 is GTSNPN and CDR2 is SVGIG (reference sequence). The V gene end was trimmed by 0 bases and the J gene end by 2 bases; junction bases not matched to a gene: 4. This CDR3 reads CAWSVQGTAYEQYF. The CDR3 DNA reads as TGTGCCTGGAGTGTACAGGGGACAGCCTACGAGCAGTACTTC.

This clone was counted once. This chain joins TRBV29-1 and TRBJ2-5, with TRBD1 matching over 9 bases. CDR1 SQVTM and CDR2 ANQGSEA come from the germline V gene. The ends lost 5 bases at V and 1 base at J; junction bases unmatched: 2. The CDR3 sequence is 13 residues long. CDR3 nucleotides: TGCAGCGTTCTGGGACAGGGCCAAGAGACCCAGTACTTC. It yields the protein CSVLGQGQETQYF.

The genes are TRBV5-6 and TRBJ2-3, with TRBD1 matching over 9 bases. The germline CDR1 and CDR2 sequences are SGHDT and YYEEEE. V gave up 4 bases and J gave up 3 bases; unmatched junction bases: 3. There are 14 residues in the CDR3. CDR3 DNA: TGTGCCAGCAGCCCGACAGGGGGGACAGATACGCAGTATTTT. Its translation: CASSPTGGTDTQYF.

The chain carries TRBV4-3 and TRBJ2-1, with TRBD2 matching 12 bases. This CDR3 contains 16 residues. The V segment lost 2 bases and the J segment 4 bases; nucleotides outside the gene matches: 3. Germline-derived CDR1 and CDR2 are LGHNA and YSLEER. For the CDR3, the DNA is TGCGCCAGCAGCCAACCCGGACTAGCGGGATACAATGAGCAGTTCTTC. This translates into CASSQPGLAGYNEQFF.

This clone has only one observation. V and J are TRBV2 and TRBJ2-2; maybe TRBD2 (5 bases). Trimming took off 7 bases at V and 3 bases at J, with 9 bases between the two ends. Germline loops: CDR1 SNHLY, CDR2 FYNNEI. The CDR3 is 13 residues long. The CDR3 loop reads CASMRDYTGELFF. In nucleotides, the CDR3 is TGTGCCAGCATGAGGGATTACACCGGGGAGCTGTTTTTT.

The V call is TRBV7-2, the J call TRBJ2-3; TRBD1 matches 8 bases. CDR1 and CDR2 (germline): SGHTA, FQGNSA. J was trimmed by 1 base and V by 4 bases; bases with no gene match: 4. The CDR3 is 15 amino acids. CDR3 sequence reads: CASSSTGARTDTQYF. The CDR3 nucleotides read TGTGCCAGCAGCTCGACAGGGGCGCGCACAGATACGCAGTATTTT.

The V call is TRBV29-1, the J call TRBJ1-1; TRBD1 aligns across 8 bases. After removal of 7 bases from V and 3 bases from J, the junction contained 7 bases not matched to a gene. The germline CDR1 and CDR2 sequences are SQVTM and ANQGSEA. This CDR3 is 13 amino acids long. For the CDR3, the DNA is TGCAGCGGGAGACAGGGGCCCTACACTGAAGCTTTCTTT. Residues: CSGRQGPYTEAFF.